These 16 T cell receptor beta chains share one sample of origin, sequenced in a study of blood T cells in healthy people across ages. Next came a second PCR, run for about 7 to 12 cycles, which used a sample-barcoded 5' primer along with a J-beta primer mix. TCRdb re-derived calls from the 5' RACE reads in MiXCR, one entry per CDR3 protein. The sample yields just under 900,000 distinct CDR3 sequences, less than 35% seen once. The sequencing input was blood. The receptors derive from a woman at least 80 years old in good health.

This clonotype was recorded many times. V gene TRBV4-3 combines with J gene TRBJ1-1; 7 nucleotides line up with TRBD1. Germline V lookup: CDR1 LGHNA, CDR2 YSLEER. The CDR3 runs to 15 residues. Trimming at V came to 0 bases and at J to 11 bases, leaving 12 bases not matched to a gene. The CDR3 DNA sequence: TGCGCCAGCAGCCAAGATCTGACAGGGAAAAAGCGGGCTTTCTTT. It specifies CASSQDLTGKKRAFF.

This clonotype was seen only a few times. A much larger clone sits a single nucleotide away, making a read error possible. Written as DNA, the CDR3 is TGTGCCGCCACCACGAGCTCATACAATGAGCAGTACTTC. It is translated as CAATTSSYNEQYF. The chain employs TRBV6-6 and TRBJ2-1; no reliable D call. The J call may not be correct, given that the DNA end is closer to TRBJ2-7. In germline, CDR1 is MNHNY, CDR2 SVGAGI (reference sequence). This CDR3 contains 13 residues.

This clonotype was recorded a few times. The chain links TRBV5-1 to TRBJ2-1, with 8 bases lining up with TRBD2. The germline V gene has CDR1 SGHRS and CDR2 YFSETQ. Germline trimming cut 0 bases from V and 6 bases from J; bases unmatched to any gene: 2. There are 14 residues in the CDR3. CDR3 DNA sequence: TGCGCCAGCAGCTTGGAGGGGACTAGCAATGAGCAGTTCTTC. It yields the protein CASSLEGTSNEQFF.

This chain uses TRBV7-2 with TRBJ1-2; D remains ambiguous. Trimming shortened V by 3 bases and J by 5 bases, and 19 bases separated the two germline ends. The germline V gene has CDR1 SGHTA and CDR2 FQGNSA. The length of the CDR3 is 16 residues. CDR3 residues: CASSLDGPSLAYGYTF. The DNA for the CDR3 is TGTGCCAGCAGCTTGGACGGACCGTCCCTCGCTTATGGCTACACCTTC. The variable domain in full, with the rest retrieved from reference TRBV7-2 and TRBJ1-2, is GAGVSQSPSNKVTEKGKDVELRCDPISGHTALYWYRQSLGQGLEFLIYFQGNSAPDKSGLPSDRFSAERTGGSVSTLTIQRTQQEDSAVYLCASSLDGPSLAYGYTFGSGTRLTVV.

This clonotype was observed a few times. V usage is TRBV5-1 and J usage is TRBJ1-1; D gene uncertain. Germline lookup yields CDR1 SGHRS and CDR2 YFSETQ. V lost 3 bases to trimming and J lost 7 bases, with 13 bases between them. The CDR3 covers 13 residues. The CDR3 loop reads CASSSDPRVEAFF. The CDR3 DNA follows: TGCGCCAGCAGCTCCGATCCGAGGGTTGAAGCTTTCTTT. Filled out from reference TRBV5-1 and TRBJ1-1, the complete variable domain reads KAGVTQTPRYLIKTRGQQVTLSCSPISGHRSVSWYQQTPGQGLQFLFEYFSETQRNKGNFPGRFSGRQFSNSRSEMNVSTLELGDSALYLCASSSDPRVEAFFGQGTRLTVV.

This clonotype was seen many times. The chain uses TRBV7-2 and TRBJ2-5; D may be TRBD1 or TRBD2 (6 bases each). Trimming removed 2 bases from V and 5 bases from J, with 18 bases in between. The CDR3 spans 16 residues. The germline gives CDR1 SGHTA, CDR2 FQGNSA. This chain's CDR3 is CASSLQQGGGWETQYF. The CDR3 nucleotides are TGTGCCAGCAGCTTACAACAGGGTGGGGGGTGGGAGACCCAGTACTTC.

The chain carries TRBV10-2 and TRBJ2-5, with TRBD1 as a possible D gene (5 bases). The V end lost 6 bases, the J end lost 4 bases, and 12 bases lay between the germline ends. From germline, CDR1 is WSHSY and CDR2 SAAADI. CDR3 length: 13 residues. In DNA, the CDR3 is TGCGCCAGCAGGGACGGACATCGAGAGACCCAGTACTTC. Translated: CASRDGHRETQYF.

The table lists this clonotype with many counts. The rearrangement joins TRBV7-2 to TRBJ2-4; 7 positions agree with TRBD2. V lost 0 bases and J lost 1; bases outside the gene matches: 3. Germline V gives CDR1 SGHTA, CDR2 FQGNSA. The CDR3 contains 16 residues. The CDR3 bases are TGTGCCAGCAGCTTAGCGCTCGGGGGGGCCAAAAACATTCAGTACTTC. Translating gives CASSLALGGAKNIQYF.

In this sample, this clonotype turned up many times. The chain has TRBV29-1 and TRBJ1-2; weak D call: TRBD1 (6 bases). Germline V gene data show CDR1 as SQVTM and CDR2 as ANQGSEA. The length of the CDR3 is 12 residues. The V end lost 7 bases, the J end lost 4 bases, and 13 bases lay between the germline ends. For the CDR3, the DNA is TGCAGCGCCCCAACAGGGACCTATGGCTACACCTTC. This codes for CSAPTGTYGYTF.

This clonotype was detected only a few times. The genes are TRBV30 and TRBJ2-3; perhaps TRBD1 as D (6 bases). The CDR3 is made up of 15 amino acids. Trimming removed 2 bases at V and 0 bases at J, with 12 bases between. The V gene's germline CDR1 is GTSNPN and CDR2 SVGIG (reference sequence). The CDR3 protein is CAWSPGTFSTDTQYF. The DNA of the CDR3 is TGTGCCTGGAGTCCTGGGACATTTAGCACAGATACGCAGTATTTT. The variable domain in full, with the rest retrieved from reference TRBV30 and TRBJ2-3, is SQTIHQWPATLVQPVGSPLSLECTVEGTSNPNLYWYRQAAGRGLQLLFYSVGIGQISSEVPQNLSASRPQDRQFILSSKKLLLSDSGFYLCAWSPGTFSTDTQYFGPGTRLTVL.

Comments on this clonotype: Just one base apart from a much larger clone, this may be a read error. The rearrangement joins TRBV12-3 or TRBV12-4 to TRBJ2-1; 7 nucleotides line up with TRBD2. V dropped 6 bases and J dropped 9; count of bases not matched to a gene: 11. This CDR3 spans 14 amino acids. As DNA, the CDR3 is TGTGCCAGCAGGTCTGGACTAGGGTCTGCTGAGCAGTTCTTC. Its protein is CASRSGLGSAEQFF.

This clonotype turned up a few times. V usage is TRBV20-1 and J usage is TRBJ1-1; 7 nucleotides agree with TRBD1. Germline CDR1 reads DFQATT; CDR2 reads SNEGSKA (reference sequence). The CDR3 consists of 10 residues. Trimming at V came to 3 bases and at J to 10 bases, leaving 2 bases not matched to a gene. The CDR3 spells CSASEGAAFF. The CDR3, as DNA: TGCAGTGCTAGCGAGGGGGCAGCTTTCTTT.

Remarks on this clonotype: A clone one base away is much larger, so this may be a read error. This chain connects TRBV5-1 to TRBJ2-1; possibly TRBD2 for D (5 bases). This CDR3 spans 13 amino acids. Germline V lookup: CDR1 SGHRS, CDR2 YFSETQ. The CDR3 region is CASRSNPGNGQFF. CDR3 DNA: TGCGCCAGCAGATCGAACCCGGGGAATGGGCAGTTCTTC. Supplemented by reference TRBV5-1 and TRBJ2-1, the full variable domain reads KAGVTQTPRYLIKTRGQQVTLSCSPISGHRSVSWYQQTPGQGLQFLFEYFSETQRNKGNFPGRFSGRQFSNSRSEMNVSTLELGDSALYLCASRSNPGNGQFFGPGTRLTVL.

This clonotype was found many times. The rearrangement uses TRBV14 and TRBJ2-3; 10 nucleotides match TRBD2. J gave up 0 bases and V 4 bases, and 7 bases lay outside the gene matches. This CDR3 has 17 amino acids. Germline V lookup: CDR1 SGHDN, CDR2 FVKESK. The CDR3 here is CASSPVAGGVSTDTQYF. The CDR3 DNA is TGTGCCAGCAGCCCTGTAGCGGGGGGTGTTAGCACAGATACGCAGTATTTT.

As for this clonotype: A much larger clone is a single base away; this may be a read error. V and J are TRBV7-9 and TRBJ2-1, with a tentative D call TRBD1 (5 bases). CDR1 and CDR2 from the germline V gene are SEHNR and FQNEAQ (reference sequence). V was pared by 3 bases and J by 4 bases, with 10 bases between. CDR3 length: 14 residues. CDR3 residues: CASSFETEYNEQFF. The CDR3 DNA is TGTGCCAGCAGCTTCGAGACAGAATACAATGAGCAGTTCTTC.

This clonotype was seen ten or more times. The V gene is TRBV4-3, the J gene TRBJ2-1; D might be TRBD2 (6 bases). Deletions cut 0 bases from V and 7 bases from J, with 13 bases between. The CDR3 extends over 15 amino acids. Germline V gene data show CDR1 as LGHNA and CDR2 as YSLEER. The CDR3 DNA sequence: TGCGCCAGCAGCCAAGATCGTGGGACTTTTAATGAGCAGTTCTTC. Amino acid sequence: CASSQDRGTFNEQFF.